One and the same sample provided the 2 T cell receptor beta chains below, sequenced in a study of shared clonotypes between healthy human individuals. Sequencing used immunoSEQ multiplex PCR; TCRdb keeps in-frame clones, though not all of them. The sample lists around 510,000 clones; roughly four fifths were seen once. What was sequenced was PBMCs. The receptor source for this set is a woman in her thirties or forties in good health. Some clones in this sample may be carry-over from other donors' samples.

The chain couples TRBV6-5 to TRBJ2-2; weak D call: TRBD2 (6 bases). CDR1 is MNHEY and CDR2 is SVGAGI in the germline V gene. V gave up 8 bases and J gave up 1 base, with 11 bases separating them. The CDR3 is 14 residues long. As DNA, the CDR3 is TGTGCCAGCGCCCTGGGACTGAACACCGGGGAGCTGTTTTTT. It codes for CASALGLNTGELFF.

The chain joins TRBV5-6 to TRBJ2-1, with a weak D call TRBD2 (7 bases). Germline loops: CDR1 SGHDT, CDR2 YYEEEE. The V gene lost 4 bases and the J gene lost 4 bases, with 24 bases spanning the gap. The CDR3 consists of 18 residues. Here the CDR3 reads CASSRGMAGVEAYNEQFF. The CDR3 DNA is TGTGCCAGCAGCAGGGGGATGGCGGGAGTTGAGGCGTACAATGAGCAGTTCTTC.